This entry lists 13 T cell receptor beta chains sequenced from one sample in a study of blood T cells in healthy people across ages. PCR was performed a second time for about 6 to 11 cycles using a sample-barcoded 5' primer and a J-beta primer mix. Using its own MiXCR run on the 5' RACE reads, TCRdb lists one record per CDR3 protein. The data hold approximately 1,000,000 distinct CDR3 sequences, with more than 30% observed a single time. The sequencing sample was made of blood. The receptors shown here come from a man aged 18 to 30 in good health.

This clonotype was seen at least ten times. The chain links TRBV10-3 to TRBJ1-2, with D possibly TRBD1 on 5 matching bases. The germline V and J ends were trimmed by 4 bases and 2 bases, with 14 bases remaining between them. This CDR3 has 15 residues. Germline V gene lookup returns CDR1 ENHRY and CDR2 SYGVKD. CDR3 region: CAISVSAGLNYGYTF. The CDR3 bases are TGTGCCATCAGTGTTTCGGCAGGGCTCAACTATGGCTACACCTTC.

This clonotype occurred a few times. CDR3 amino acids: CASSQFLLGVATNEKLFF. The CDR3 DNA reads TGTGCCAGCAGCCAATTCTTGCTGGGGGTTGCAACTAATGAAAAACTGTTTTTT. The chain uses TRBV4-2 and TRBJ1-4; TRBD1 is a possible D gene (5 bases). Between the trimmed V and J ends, which lost 2 bases and 0 bases, there was a span of 16 bases. The CDR3 has 18 amino acids. The germline V gene encodes CDR1 LGHNA and CDR2 YNFKEQ.

J is TRBJ1-1 and V is TRBV11-2, with TRBD1 matching over 9 bases. The V segment lost 2 bases and the J segment 5 bases; nucleotides outside the gene matches: 6. CDR1 is SGHAT, CDR2 FQNNGV, per germline. The CDR3 has 15 residues. CDR3 DNA sequence: TGTGCCAGCAGCTTAACAGGGGGCCCGAAGACTGAAGCTTTCTTT. It yields the protein CASSLTGGPKTEAFF.

This clonotype was counted ten times or more. The chain uses TRBV12-3 or TRBV12-4 and TRBJ2-3; tentative D call: TRBD2 (5 bases). The CDR3 loop spans 12 amino acids. Trimming removed 8 bases at V and 4 bases at J, with 10 bases between. CDR3 nucleotides: TGTGCCAGCTTTACAGCGGCAGATACGCAGTATTTT. Translating gives CASFTAADTQYF.

The chain combines TRBV20-1 with TRBJ2-7; TRBD2 matches 7 bases. The V gene end was trimmed by 3 bases and the J gene end by 0 bases; junction bases not matched to a gene: 5. Germline values: CDR1 DFQATT, CDR2 SNEGSKA (reference sequence). This CDR3 spans 14 amino acids. CDR3 DNA: TGCAGTGCTAGGGGGAGGGTCAGCTCCTACGAGCAGTACTTC. Translating it yields CSARGRVSSYEQYF.

V is TRBV12-3 or TRBV12-4 and J is TRBJ1-5, with unresolved D. Trimming removed 3 bases from V and 4 bases from J, with 7 bases in between. The CDR3 runs 13 residues. This CDR3 reads CASSLAMNQPQHF. CDR3 DNA sequence: TGTGCCAGCAGTTTGGCCATGAATCAGCCCCAGCATTTT.

The CDR3 spells CASSRGMGHKKLFF. The CDR3 DNA follows: TGTGCCAGCAGCCGGGGCATGGGTCATAAAAAACTGTTTTTT. V gene TRBV4-2 combines with J gene TRBJ1-4; D possibly corresponds to TRBD1 (5 bases). The V end lost 4 bases, the J end lost 9 bases, and 15 bases lay between the germline ends. The CDR3 spans 14 residues. In germline, CDR1 is LGHNA, CDR2 YNFKEQ.

This rearrangement joins TRBV19 to TRBJ1-2; D is unclear. The CDR3 extends over 13 amino acids. Trimming took 7 bases from V and 5 from J, leaving 14 bases between them. CDR1 is LNHDA, CDR2 SQIVND, per germline (reference sequence). In nucleotides, the CDR3 is TGTGCCAGTATCGGAGGACCCTCTTATGGCTACACCTTC. This codes for CASIGGPSYGYTF.

This clonotype has more than one count but fewer than ten. The genes are TRBV12-3 or TRBV12-4 and TRBJ1-2; the D gene is possibly TRBD1 (6 bases). This CDR3 comprises 13 residues. V dropped 6 bases and J dropped 4 bases, with 12 bases sitting between them. The DNA for the CDR3 is TGTGCCAGCAGCAAGACAGGTACCTATGGCTACACCTTC. Amino acids: CASSKTGTYGYTF.

This clonotype was seen more than once but under ten times. V usage is TRBV10-3 and J usage is TRBJ2-3, with 9 positions matching TRBD2. This CDR3 region has 14 residues. Germline values: CDR1 ENHRY, CDR2 SYGVKD. Trimming took 7 bases from V and 3 from J; bases not matched to a gene: 5. This CDR3 reads CAITPSGGTDTQYF. The CDR3 DNA reads TGTGCCATCACGCCCAGCGGGGGGACAGATACGCAGTATTTT.

The chain couples TRBV3-1 to TRBJ2-1; D possibly corresponds to TRBD1 (5 bases). The CDR3 is 13 amino acids. In germline, CDR1 is LGHDT, CDR2 YNNKEL (reference sequence). Between the trimmed V and J ends, which lost 2 bases and 7 bases, there was a span of 9 bases. CDR3 DNA sequence: TGTGCCAGCAGCCAAATGCAGGGTAATGAGCAGTTCTTC. Translating it yields CASSQMQGNEQFF.

This clonotype was counted a few times. The CDR3 here is CASSLRKGTTEAFF. The CDR3 DNA reads as TGCGCCAGCAGCTTGCGGAAGGGGACCACTGAAGCTTTCTTT. The V gene is TRBV5-1, the J gene TRBJ1-1; TRBD1 might be the D (5 bases). This CDR3 spans 14 amino acids. Trimming shortened V by 1 base and J by 4 bases, and 11 bases separated the two germline ends. Germline CDR1 reads SGHRS; CDR2 reads YFSETQ.

V is TRBV6-5 and J is TRBJ2-3; TRBD1 agrees at 10 bases. The J segment lost 4 bases and the V segment lost 8 bases, leaving 12 bases of the junction unmatched. This CDR3 has 16 residues. Germline CDR1 reads MNHEY; CDR2 reads SVGAGI. The DNA of the CDR3 is TGTGCCAGCTCGAATCCTAGGACAGGGGGGGCAGATACGCAGTATTTT. Its protein is CASSNPRTGGADTQYF.